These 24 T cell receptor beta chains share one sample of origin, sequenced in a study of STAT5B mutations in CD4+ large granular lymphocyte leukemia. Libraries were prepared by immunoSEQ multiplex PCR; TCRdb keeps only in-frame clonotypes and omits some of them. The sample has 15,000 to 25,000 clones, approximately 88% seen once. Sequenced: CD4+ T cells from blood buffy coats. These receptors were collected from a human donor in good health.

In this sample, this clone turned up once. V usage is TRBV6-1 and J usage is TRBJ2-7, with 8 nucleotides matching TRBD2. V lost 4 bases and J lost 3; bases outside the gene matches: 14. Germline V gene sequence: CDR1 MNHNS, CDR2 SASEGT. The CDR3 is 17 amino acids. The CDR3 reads CASSGTSGTRSRYEQYF. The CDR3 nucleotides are TGTGCCAGCAGTGGCACCTCCGGGACTAGGAGCCGCTACGAGCAGTACTTC.

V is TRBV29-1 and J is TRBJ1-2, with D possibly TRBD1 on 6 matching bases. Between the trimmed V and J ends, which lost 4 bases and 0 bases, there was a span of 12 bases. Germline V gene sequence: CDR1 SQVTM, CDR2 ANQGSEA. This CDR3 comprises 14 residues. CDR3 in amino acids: CSVAGQNPNYGYTF. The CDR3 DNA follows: TGCAGCGTTGCAGGACAGAATCCTAACTATGGCTACACCTTC.

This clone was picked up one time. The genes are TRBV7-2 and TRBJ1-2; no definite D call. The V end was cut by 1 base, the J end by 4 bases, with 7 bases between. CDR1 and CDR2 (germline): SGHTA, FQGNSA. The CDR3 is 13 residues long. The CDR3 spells CASSLVAGYGYTF. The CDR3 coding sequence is TGTGCCAGCAGCTTAGTCGCCGGCTATGGCTACACCTTC. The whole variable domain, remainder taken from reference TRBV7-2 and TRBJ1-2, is GAGVSQSPSNKVTEKGKDVELRCDPISGHTALYWYRQSLGQGLEFLIYFQGNSAPDKSGLPSDRFSAERTGGSVSTLTIQRTQQEDSAVYLCASSLVAGYGYTFGSGTRLTVV.

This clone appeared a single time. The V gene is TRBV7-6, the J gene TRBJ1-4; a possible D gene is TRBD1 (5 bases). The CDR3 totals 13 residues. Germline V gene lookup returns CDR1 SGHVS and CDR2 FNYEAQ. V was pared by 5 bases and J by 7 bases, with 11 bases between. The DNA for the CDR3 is TGTGCCAGCAGCCCCGTTGGGGGTGAAAAACTGTTTTTT. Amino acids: CASSPVGGEKLFF.

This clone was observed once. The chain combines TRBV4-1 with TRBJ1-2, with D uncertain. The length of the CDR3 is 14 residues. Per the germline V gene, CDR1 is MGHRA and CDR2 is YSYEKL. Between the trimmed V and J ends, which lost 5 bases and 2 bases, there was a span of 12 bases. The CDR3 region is CASSEAPRNYGYTF. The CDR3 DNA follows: TGCGCCAGCAGCGAAGCCCCTAGGAACTATGGCTACACCTTC.

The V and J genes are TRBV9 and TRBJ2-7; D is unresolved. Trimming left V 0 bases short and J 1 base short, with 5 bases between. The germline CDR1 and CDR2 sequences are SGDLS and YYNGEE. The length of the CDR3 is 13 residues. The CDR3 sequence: CASSVGMSYEQYF. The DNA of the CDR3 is TGTGCCAGCAGCGTAGGAATGTCCTACGAGCAGTACTTC.

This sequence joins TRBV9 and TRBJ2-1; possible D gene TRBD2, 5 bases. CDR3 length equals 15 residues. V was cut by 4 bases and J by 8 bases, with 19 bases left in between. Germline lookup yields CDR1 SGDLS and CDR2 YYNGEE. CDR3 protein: CASSPSGEYSYEQFF. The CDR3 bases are TGTGCCAGCAGCCCCAGCGGTGAGTACTCTTATGAGCAGTTCTTC. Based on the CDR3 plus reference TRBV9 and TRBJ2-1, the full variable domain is DSGVTQTPKHLITATGQRVTLRCSPRSGDLSVYWYQQSLDQGLQFLIQYYNGEERAKGNILERFSAQQFPDLHSELNLSSLELGDSALYFCASSPSGEYSYEQFFGPGTRLTVL.

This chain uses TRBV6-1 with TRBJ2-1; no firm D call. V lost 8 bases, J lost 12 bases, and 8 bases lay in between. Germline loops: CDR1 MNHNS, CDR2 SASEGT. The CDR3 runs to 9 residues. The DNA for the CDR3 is TGTGCCAGCTCCGGCCGGCAGTTCTTC. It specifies CASSGRQFF.

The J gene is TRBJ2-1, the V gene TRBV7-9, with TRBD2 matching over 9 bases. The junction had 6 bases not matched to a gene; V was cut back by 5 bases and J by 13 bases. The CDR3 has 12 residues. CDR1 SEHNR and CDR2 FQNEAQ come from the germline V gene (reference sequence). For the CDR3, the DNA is TGTGCCAGCAGCCATAGCGGGAGAGAACAGTTCTTC. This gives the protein CASSHSGREQFF.

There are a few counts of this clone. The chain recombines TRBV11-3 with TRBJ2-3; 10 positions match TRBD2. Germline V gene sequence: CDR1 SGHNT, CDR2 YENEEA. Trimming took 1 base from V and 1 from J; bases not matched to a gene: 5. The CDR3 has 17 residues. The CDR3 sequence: CASSLGGTSGGTDTQYF. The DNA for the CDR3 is TGTGCCAGCAGCTTAGGAGGAACTAGCGGGGGCACAGATACGCAGTATTTT.

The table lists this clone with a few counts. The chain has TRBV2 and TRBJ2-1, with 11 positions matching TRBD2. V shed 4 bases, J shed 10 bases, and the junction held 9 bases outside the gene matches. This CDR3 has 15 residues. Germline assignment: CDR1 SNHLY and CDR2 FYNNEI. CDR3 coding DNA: TGTGCCAGCAGTGTGACTAGCGGGGCAACGGGGGAGCAGTTCTTC. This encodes CASSVTSGATGEQFF.

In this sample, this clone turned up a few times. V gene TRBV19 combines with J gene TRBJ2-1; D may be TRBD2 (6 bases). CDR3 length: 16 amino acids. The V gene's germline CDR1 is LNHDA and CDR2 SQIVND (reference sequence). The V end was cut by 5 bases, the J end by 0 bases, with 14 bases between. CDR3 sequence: CASSRDFLFSYNEQFF. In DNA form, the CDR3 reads TGTGCCAGTAGTCGGGACTTCCTCTTCTCCTACAATGAGCAGTTCTTC. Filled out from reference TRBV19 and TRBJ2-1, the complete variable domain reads DGGITQSPKYLFRKEGQNVTLSCEQNLNHDAMYWYRQDPGQGLRLIYYSQIVNDFQKGDIAEGYSVSREKKESFPLTVTSAQKNPTAFYLCASSRDFLFSYNEQFFGPGTRLTVL.

In DNA, the CDR3 is TGTGCCAGCAGCTTGGGTGCAGGGTACGGCTATGGCTACACCTTC. This gives the protein CASSLGAGYGYGYTF. The genes are TRBV5-5 and TRBJ1-2, with D perhaps TRBD1 (5 bases). The V end lost 0 bases, the J end lost 4 bases, and 13 bases lay between the germline ends. Germline V CDR1 and CDR2: SGHKS, YYEKEE (reference sequence). This CDR3 is 15 amino acids long.

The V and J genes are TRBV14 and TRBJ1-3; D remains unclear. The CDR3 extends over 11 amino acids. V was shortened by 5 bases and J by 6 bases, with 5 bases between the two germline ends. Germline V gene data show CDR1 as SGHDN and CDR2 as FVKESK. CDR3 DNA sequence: TGTGCCAGCAGCGAAAAAAACACCATATATTTT. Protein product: CASSEKNTIYF.

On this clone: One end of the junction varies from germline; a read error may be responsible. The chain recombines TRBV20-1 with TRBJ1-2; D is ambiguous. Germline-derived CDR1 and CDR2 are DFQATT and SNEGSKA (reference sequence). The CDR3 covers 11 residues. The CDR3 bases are TGCAGTGCTAGAGATAGGCAGTCGGTACCCTTC. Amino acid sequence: CSARDRQSVPF.

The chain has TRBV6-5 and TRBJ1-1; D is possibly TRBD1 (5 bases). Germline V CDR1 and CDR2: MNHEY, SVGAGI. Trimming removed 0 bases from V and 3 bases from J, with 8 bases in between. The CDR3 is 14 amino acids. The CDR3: CASSYSGRDTEAFF. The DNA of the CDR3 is TGTGCCAGCAGTTACTCGGGCAGGGACACTGAAGCTTTCTTT.

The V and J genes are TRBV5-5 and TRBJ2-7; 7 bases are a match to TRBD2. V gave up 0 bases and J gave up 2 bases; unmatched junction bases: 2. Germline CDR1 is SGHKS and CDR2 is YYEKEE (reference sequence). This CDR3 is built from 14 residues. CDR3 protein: CASSLGGSTYEQYF. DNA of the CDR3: TGTGCCAGCAGCTTGGGCGGGAGTACCTACGAGCAGTACTTC.

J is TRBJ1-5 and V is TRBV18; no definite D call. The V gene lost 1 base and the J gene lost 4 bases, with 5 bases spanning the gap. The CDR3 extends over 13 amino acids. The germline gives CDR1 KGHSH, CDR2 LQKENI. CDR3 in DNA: TGTGCCAGCTCACCACAACAGAATCAGCCCCAGCATTTT. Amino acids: CASSPQQNQPQHF.

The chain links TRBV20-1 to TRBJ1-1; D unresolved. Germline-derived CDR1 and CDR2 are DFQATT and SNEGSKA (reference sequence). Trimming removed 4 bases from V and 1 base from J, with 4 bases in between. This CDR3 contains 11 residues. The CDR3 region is CSAMPNTEAFF. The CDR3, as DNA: TGCAGTGCTATGCCGAACACTGAAGCTTTCTTT.

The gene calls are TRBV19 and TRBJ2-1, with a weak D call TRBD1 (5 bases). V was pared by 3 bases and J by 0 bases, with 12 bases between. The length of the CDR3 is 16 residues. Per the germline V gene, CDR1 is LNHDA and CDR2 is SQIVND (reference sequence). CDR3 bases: TGTGCCAGTAGTATCGCAGGGTCCAGCTCCTACAATGAGCAGTTCTTC. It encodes CASSIAGSSSYNEQFF. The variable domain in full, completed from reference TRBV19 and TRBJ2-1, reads DGGITQSPKYLFRKEGQNVTLSCEQNLNHDAMYWYRQDPGQGLRLIYYSQIVNDFQKGDIAEGYSVSREKKESFPLTVTSAQKNPTAFYLCASSIAGSSSYNEQFFGPGTRLTVL.

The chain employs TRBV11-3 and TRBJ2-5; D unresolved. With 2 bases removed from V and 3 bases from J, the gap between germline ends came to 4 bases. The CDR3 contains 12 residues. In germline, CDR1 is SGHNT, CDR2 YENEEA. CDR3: CASSLKEETQYF. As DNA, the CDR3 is TGTGCCAGCAGCTTAAAAGAAGAGACCCAGTACTTC.

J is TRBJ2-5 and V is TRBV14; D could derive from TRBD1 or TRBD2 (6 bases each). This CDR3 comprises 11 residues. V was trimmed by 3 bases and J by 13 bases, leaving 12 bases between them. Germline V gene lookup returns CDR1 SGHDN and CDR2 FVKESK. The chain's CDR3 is CASSQEGVVYF. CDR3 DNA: TGTGCCAGCAGCCAGGAGGGGGTTGTGTACTTC.

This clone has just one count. This CDR3 reads CASSFSSYEQYF. The CDR3 coding sequence is TGTGCCAGCAGCTTCAGCTCCTACGAGCAGTACTTC. The V and J genes are TRBV7-9 and TRBJ2-7, with D uncertain. The CDR3 covers 12 residues. Germline V gene lookup returns CDR1 SEHNR and CDR2 FQNEAQ (reference sequence). Trimming took 3 bases from V and 0 from J, leaving 3 bases between them.

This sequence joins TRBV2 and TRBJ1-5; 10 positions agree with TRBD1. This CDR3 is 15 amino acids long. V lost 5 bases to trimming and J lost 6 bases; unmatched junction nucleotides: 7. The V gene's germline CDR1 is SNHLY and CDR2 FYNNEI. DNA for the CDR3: TGTGCCAGCAGTCCGGGACAGGGGAAAGGTCAGCCCCAGCATTTT. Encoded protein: CASSPGQGKGQPQHF.